This T cell receptor beta chain was captured by sequencing in a study of blood T cell repertoires in COVID-19. The CDR3 extends over 13 amino acids. V shed 10 bases and J 2 bases; nucleotides not matched to a gene: 8. The V gene's germline CDR1 is MDHEN and CDR2 SYDVKM. This clone was observed a single time. The data were produced by immunoSEQ multiplex PCR, yet TCRdb's version contains in-frame clones alone and is incomplete. The sample contains roughly 250,000 clones, about nine tenths of which appear only once. This rearrangement joins TRBV28 to TRBJ2-7, with 7 bases lining up with TRBD1. Material: peripheral blood. This clonotype was sampled from a man aged 55 to 70 who had recovered from COVID-19. The chain's CDR3 is CATQGQRPYEQYF. The DNA for the CDR3 is TGTGCCACTCAGGGACAGCGACCCTACGAGCAGTACTTC.